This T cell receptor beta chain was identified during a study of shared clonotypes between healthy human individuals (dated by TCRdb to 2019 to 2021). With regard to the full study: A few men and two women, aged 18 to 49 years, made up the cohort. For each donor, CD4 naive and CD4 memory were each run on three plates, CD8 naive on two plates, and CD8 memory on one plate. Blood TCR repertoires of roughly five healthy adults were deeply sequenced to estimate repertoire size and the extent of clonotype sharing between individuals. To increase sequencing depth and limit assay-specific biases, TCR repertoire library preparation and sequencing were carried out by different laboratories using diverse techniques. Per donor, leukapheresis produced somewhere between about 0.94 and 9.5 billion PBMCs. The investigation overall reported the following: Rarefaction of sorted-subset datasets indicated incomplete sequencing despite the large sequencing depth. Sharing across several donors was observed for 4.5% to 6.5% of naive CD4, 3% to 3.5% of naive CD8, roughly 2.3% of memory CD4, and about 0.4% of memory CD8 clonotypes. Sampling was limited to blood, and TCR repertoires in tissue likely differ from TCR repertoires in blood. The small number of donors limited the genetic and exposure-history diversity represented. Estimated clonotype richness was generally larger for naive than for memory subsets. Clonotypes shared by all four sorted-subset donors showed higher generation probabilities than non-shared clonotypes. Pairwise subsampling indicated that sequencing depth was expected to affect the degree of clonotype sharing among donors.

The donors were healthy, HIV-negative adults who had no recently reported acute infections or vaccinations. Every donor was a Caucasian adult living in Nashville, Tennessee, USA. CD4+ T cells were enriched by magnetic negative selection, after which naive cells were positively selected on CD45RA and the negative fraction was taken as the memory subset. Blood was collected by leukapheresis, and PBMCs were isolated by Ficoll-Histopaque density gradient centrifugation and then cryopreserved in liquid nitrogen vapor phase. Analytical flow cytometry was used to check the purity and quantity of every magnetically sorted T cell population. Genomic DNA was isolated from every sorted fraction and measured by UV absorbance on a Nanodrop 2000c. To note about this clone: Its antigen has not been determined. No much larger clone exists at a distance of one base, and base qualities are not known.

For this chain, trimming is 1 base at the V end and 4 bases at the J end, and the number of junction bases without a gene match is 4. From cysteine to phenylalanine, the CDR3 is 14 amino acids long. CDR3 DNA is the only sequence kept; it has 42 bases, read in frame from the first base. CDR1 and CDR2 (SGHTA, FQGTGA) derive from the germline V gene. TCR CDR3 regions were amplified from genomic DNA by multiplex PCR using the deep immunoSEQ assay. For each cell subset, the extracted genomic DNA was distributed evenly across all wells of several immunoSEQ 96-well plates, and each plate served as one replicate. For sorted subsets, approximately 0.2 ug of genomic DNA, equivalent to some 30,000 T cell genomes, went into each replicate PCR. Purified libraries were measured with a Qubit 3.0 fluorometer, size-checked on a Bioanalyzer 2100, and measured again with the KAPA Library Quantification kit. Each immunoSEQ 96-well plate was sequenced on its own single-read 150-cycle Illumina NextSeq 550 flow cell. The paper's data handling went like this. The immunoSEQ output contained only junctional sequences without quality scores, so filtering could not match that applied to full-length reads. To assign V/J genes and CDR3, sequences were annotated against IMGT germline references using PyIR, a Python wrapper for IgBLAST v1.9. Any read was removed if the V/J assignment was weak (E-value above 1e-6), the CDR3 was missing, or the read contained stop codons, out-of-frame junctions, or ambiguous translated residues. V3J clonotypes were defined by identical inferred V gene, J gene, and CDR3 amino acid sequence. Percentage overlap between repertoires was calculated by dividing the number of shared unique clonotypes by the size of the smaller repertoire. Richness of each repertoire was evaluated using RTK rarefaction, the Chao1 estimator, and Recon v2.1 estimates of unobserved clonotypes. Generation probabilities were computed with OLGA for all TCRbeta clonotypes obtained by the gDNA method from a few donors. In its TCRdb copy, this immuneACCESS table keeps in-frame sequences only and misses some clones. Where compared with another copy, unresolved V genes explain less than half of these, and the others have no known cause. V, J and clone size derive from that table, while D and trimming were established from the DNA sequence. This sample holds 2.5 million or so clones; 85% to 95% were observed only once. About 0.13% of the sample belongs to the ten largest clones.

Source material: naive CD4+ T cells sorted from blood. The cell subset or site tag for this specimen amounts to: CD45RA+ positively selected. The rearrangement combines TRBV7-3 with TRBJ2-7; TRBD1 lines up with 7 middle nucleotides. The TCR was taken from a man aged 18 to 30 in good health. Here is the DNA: TGTGCCAGCAGCTTAATGGCAGGGGGTTACGAGCAGTACTTC. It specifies CASSLMAGGYEQYF. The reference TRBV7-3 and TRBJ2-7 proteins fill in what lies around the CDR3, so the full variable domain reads GAGVSQTPSNKVTEKGKYVELRCDPISGHTALYWYRQSLGQGPEFLIYFQGTGAADDSGLPNDRFFAVRPEGSVSTLKIQRTERGDSAVYLCASSLMAGGYEQYFGPGTRLTVT.